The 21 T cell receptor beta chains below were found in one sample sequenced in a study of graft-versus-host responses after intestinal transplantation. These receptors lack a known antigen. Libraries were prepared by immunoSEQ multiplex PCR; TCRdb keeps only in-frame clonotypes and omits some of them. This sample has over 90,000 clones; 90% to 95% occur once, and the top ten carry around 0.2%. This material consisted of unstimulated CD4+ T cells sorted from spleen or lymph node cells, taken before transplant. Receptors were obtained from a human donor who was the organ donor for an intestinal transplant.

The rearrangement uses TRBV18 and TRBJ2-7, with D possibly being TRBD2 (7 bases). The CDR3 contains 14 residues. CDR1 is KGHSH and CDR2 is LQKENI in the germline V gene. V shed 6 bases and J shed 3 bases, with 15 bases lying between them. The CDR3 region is CASSRGGDGYEQYF. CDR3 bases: TGTGCCAGCTCGAGGGGGGGGGATGGCTACGAGCAGTACTTC.

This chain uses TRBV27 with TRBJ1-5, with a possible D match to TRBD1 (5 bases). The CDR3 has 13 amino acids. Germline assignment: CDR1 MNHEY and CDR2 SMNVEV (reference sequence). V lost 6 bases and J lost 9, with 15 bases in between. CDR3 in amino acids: CASSPKGRRPQHF. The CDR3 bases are TGTGCCAGCAGCCCGAAGGGGCGTAGGCCCCAGCATTTT.

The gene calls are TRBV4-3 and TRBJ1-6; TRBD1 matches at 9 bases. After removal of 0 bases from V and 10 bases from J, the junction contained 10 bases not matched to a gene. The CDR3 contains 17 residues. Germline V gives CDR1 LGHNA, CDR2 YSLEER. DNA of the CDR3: TGCGCCAGCAGCCAAGATGGACAGGGGCCCTTTGGGTCACCCCTCCACTTT. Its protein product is CASSQDGQGPFGSPLHF.

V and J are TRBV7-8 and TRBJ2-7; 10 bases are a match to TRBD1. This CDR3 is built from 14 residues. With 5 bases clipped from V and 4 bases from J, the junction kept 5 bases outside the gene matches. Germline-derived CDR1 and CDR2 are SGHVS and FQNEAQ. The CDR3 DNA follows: TGTGCCAGCAGCGTTGGGACAGGGGTGTACGAGCAGTACTTC. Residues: CASSVGTGVYEQYF.

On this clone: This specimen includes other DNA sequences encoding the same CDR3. Written as DNA, the CDR3 is TGTGCCAGCAGTTACTCCAGTAACTATGGCTACACCTTC. Amino acids: CASSYSSNYGYTF. The chain recombines TRBV6-5 with TRBJ1-2; no clear D gene. This CDR3 is built from 13 residues. V was pared by 0 bases and J by 1 base, with 3 bases between. Per germline, CDR1 MNHEY and CDR2 SVGAGI.

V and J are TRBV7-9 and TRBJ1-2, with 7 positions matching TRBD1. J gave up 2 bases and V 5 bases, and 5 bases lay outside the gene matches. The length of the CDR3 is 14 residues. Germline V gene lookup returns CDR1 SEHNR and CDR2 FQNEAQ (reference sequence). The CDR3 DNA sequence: TGTGCCAGCAGCCGATTACAGGGGAACTATGGCTACACCTTC. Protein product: CASSRLQGNYGYTF.

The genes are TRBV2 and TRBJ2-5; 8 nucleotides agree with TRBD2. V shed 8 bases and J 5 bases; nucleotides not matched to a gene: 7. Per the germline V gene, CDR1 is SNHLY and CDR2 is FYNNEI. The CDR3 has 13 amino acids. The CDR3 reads CASGQRGSETQYF. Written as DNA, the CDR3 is TGTGCCAGCGGCCAGCGGGGGTCGGAGACCCAGTACTTC.

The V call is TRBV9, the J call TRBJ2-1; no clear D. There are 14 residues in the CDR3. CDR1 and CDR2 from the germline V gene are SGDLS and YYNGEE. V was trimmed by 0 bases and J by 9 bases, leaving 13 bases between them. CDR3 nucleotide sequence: TGTGCCAGCAGCGTAGAACCGCAGCAGGTTGAGCAGTTCTTC. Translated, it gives CASSVEPQQVEQFF.

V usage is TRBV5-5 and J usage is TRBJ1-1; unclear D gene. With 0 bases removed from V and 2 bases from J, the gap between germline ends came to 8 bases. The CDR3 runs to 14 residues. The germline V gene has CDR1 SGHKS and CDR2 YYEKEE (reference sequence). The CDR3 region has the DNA TGTGCCAGCAGCTTGGCCGGCGGAAACACTGAAGCTTTCTTT. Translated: CASSLAGGNTEAFF.

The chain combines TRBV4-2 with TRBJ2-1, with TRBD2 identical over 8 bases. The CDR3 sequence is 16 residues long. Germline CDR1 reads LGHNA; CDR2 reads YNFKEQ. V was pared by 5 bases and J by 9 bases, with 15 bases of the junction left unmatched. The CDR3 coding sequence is TGTGCCAGCAGCACCCGGGTTAGCGGGGCGGGAGGTGAGCAGTTCTTC. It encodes CASSTRVSGAGGEQFF.

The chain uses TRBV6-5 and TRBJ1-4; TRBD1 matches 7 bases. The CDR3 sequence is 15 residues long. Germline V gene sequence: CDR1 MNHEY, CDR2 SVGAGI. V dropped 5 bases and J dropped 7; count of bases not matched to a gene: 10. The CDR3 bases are TGTGCCAGCAGTCCGACAGGGCTGGCCGGTGAAAAACTGTTTTTT. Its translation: CASSPTGLAGEKLFF.

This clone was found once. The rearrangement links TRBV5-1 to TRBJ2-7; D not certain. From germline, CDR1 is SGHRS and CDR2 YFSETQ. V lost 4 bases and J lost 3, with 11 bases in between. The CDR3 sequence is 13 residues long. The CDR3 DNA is TGCGCCAGCAGCGAGGCGAGTTTCTACGAGCAGTACTTC. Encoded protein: CASSEASFYEQYF.

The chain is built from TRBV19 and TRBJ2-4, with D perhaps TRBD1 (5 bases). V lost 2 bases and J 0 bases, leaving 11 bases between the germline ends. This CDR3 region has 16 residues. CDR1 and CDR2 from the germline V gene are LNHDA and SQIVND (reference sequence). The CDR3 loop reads CASSIQGNLAKNIQYF. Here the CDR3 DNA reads TGTGCCAGTAGTATACAGGGTAACTTAGCCAAAAACATTCAGTACTTC.

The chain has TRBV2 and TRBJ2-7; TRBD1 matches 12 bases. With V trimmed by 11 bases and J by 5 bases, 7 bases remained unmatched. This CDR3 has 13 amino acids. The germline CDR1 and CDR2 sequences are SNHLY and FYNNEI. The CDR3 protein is CARRGTGGNEQYF. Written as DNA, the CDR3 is TGTGCCCGCCGGGGGACAGGGGGCAACGAGCAGTACTTC.

The DNA for the CDR3 is TGTGCCAGCAGCGGCAGGGGGACGGAGACCCAGTACTTC. Protein product: CASSGRGTETQYF. The chain has TRBV13 and TRBJ2-5, with 7 bases lining up with TRBD1. CDR1 is PRHDT, CDR2 FYEKMQ, per germline (reference sequence). The length of the CDR3 is 13 residues. The trim removed 5 bases at V and 5 bases at J, leaving 5 bases unmatched.

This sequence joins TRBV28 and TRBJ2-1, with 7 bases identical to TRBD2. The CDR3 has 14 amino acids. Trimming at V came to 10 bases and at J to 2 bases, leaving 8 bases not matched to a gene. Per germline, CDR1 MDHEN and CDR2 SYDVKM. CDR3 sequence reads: CAISGGFTYNEQFF. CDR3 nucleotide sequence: TGTGCCATTTCGGGGGGTTTCACCTACAATGAGCAGTTCTTC.

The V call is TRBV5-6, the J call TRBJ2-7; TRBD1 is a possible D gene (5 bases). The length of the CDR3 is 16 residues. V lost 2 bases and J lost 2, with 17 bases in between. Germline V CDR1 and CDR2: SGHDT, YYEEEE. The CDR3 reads CASSFPFGAYAYEQYF. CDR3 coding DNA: TGTGCCAGCAGCTTCCCTTTTGGGGCCTATGCCTACGAGCAGTACTTC.

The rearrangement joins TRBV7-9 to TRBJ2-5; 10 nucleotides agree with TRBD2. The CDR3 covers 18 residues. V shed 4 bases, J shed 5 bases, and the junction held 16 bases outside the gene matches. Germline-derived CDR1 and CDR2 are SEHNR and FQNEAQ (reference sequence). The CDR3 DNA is TGTGCCAGCAGCTCCCTCAGGCCGCTAGCGGGGGATAGGGAGACCCAGTACTTC. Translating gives CASSSLRPLAGDRETQYF.

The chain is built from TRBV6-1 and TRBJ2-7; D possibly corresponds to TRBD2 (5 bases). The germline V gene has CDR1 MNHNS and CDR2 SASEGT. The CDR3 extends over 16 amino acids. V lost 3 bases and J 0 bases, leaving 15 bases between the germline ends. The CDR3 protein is CASSDITGGGSYEQYF. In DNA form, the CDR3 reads TGTGCCAGCAGTGATATTACGGGCGGAGGCTCCTACGAGCAGTACTTC.

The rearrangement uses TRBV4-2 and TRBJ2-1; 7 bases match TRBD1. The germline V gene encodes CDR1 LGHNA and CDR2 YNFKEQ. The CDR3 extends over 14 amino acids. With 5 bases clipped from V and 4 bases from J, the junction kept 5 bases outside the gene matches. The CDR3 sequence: CASSKGTEYNEQFF. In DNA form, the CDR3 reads TGTGCCAGCAGCAAAGGGACAGAGTACAATGAGCAGTTCTTC.

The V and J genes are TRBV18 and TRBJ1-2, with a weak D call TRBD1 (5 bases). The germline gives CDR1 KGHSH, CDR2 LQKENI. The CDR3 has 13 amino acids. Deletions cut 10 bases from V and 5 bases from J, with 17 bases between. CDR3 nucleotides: TGTGCCACCGTTAACGACAGCAATTATGGCTACACCTTC. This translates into CATVNDSNYGYTF.